These T cell receptor beta chains were read from a single sample in a study of cytomegalovirus exposure and HLA in healthy donors. Using immunoSEQ multiplex PCR, the repertoire was profiled, and TCRdb retains in-frame clones only, with some absent. This sample has 180,000 or so clones; under 85% occur once, and the top ten carry over 3%. Material: PBMCs. The receptors derive from a female donor in good health and CMV-seronegative. CDR3s include the opening cysteine and the closing phenylalanine or tryptophan. The order of the fields is D gene, J gene, V gene, clone size, CDR3 DNA, CDR3 protein. The D gene is left open where the match is weak. A row's size may be missing; if present it is once, few, many or a size class.

>TRBD1|TRBJ2-7|TRBV6-1|NA
TGTGCCAGCAGCCGGACAGGGGAGGTGTGGGAGCAGTACTTC
CASSRTGEVWEQYF
>NA|TRBJ2-7|TRBV5-6|few
TGTGCCAGCAGCTTGGGGACAACCGAGCAGTACTTC
CASSLGTTEQYF
>NA|TRBJ2-3|TRBV19|NA
TGTGCCAGTAATTTGGGGCAGAGGACAGATACGCAGTATTTT
CASNLGQRTDTQYF
>NA|TRBJ1-3|TRBV6-5|NA
TGTGCCAGCAGTATGACATGGGGGGCTGGAAACACCATATATTTT
CASSMTWGAGNTIYF
>NA|TRBJ2-5|TRBV6-6|NA
TGTGCCAGCAGTTATACAAGGGCCGGGAAGACCCAGTACTTC
CASSYTRAGKTQYF
>NA|TRBJ2-7|TRBV7-7|NA
TGTGCCAGCAGCTTAGCTCTCCGGTACGAGCAGTACTTC
CASSLALRYEQYF
>NA|TRBJ2-1|TRBV7-8|few
TGTGCCAGCAGCTTAGCGCCTAGCGCTACATACAATGAGCAGTTCTTC
CASSLAPSATYNEQFF
>TRBD1|TRBJ2-7|TRBV5-1|once
TGCGCCAGCTTTGCTACAGGGGGCGACGAGCAGTACTTC
CASFATGGDEQYF
>NA|TRBJ2-5|TRBV28|NA
TGTGCCAGCAACCGGGGACAAGAGACCCAGTACTTC
CASNRGQETQYF
>TRBD2|TRBJ2-3|TRBV28|NA
TGTGCCAGCAGCAACTTAGCGGGAGGGTTCGGTCGGAGTACGCAGTATTTT
CASSNLAGGFGRSTQYF
>TRBD1|TRBJ1-5|TRBV28|NA
TGTGCCAGCAGTTCCGGGACAGATAGCAATCAGCCCCAGCATTTT
CASSSGTDSNQPQHF
>NA|TRBJ1-1|TRBV6-5|NA
TGTGCCAGCAGTTACATGGGCACAGTACGGACTGAAGCTTTCTTT
CASSYMGTVRTEAFF
>TRBD1|TRBJ2-1|TRBV10-3|NA
TGTGCCATCAGTACCGGGACAGGGTGGAATGAGCAGTTCTTC
CAISTGTGWNEQFF
>TRBD1|TRBJ2-7|TRBV5-1|NA
TGCGCCAGCAGCCCCGGGACAGGGAGATGGTACGAGCAGTACTTC
CASSPGTGRWYEQYF
>TRBD2|TRBJ2-7|TRBV7-9|NA
TGTGCCAGCAGCTCGACGGCGGGAGCCGAGCAGTACTTC
CASSSTAGAEQYF
>NA|TRBJ2-2|TRBV28|few
TGTGCCAGCAGCCCAACGGCGGCGAACACCGGGGAGCTGTTTTTT
CASSPTAANTGELFF
>NA|TRBJ1-3|TRBV9|once
TGTGCCAGCAGCCCCCGGGCAGGGTCAGTAGACACCATATATTTT
CASSPRAGSVDTIYF